Listed here are 23 T cell receptor beta chains from one sample, sequenced in a study of blood T cell repertoires in COVID-19. TCRdb keeps only in-frame clones here, not all; method: immunoSEQ multiplex PCR. The data contain under 140,000 clones, about 75% of them singletons. The sequenced sample consisted of peripheral blood. These receptors were taken from a woman of 80 years or more with active or convalescent COVID-19.

The chain couples TRBV7-2 to TRBJ2-7; 7 bases fit TRBD1. This CDR3 region has 14 residues. The V and J ends lost 5 bases and 1 base, in that order; junction bases with no gene match: 5. Germline V gene data show CDR1 as SGHTA and CDR2 as FQGNSA. CDR3 nucleotide sequence: TGTGCCAGCAGCCAACAGGGGAGTTCCTACGAGCAGTACTTC. Translated: CASSQQGSSYEQYF.

The chain employs TRBV7-9 and TRBJ2-7, with D hard to call. Germline CDR1 and CDR2: SEHNR and FQNEAQ (reference sequence). The CDR3 extends over 12 amino acids. V gave up 3 bases and J gave up 6 bases, with 9 bases separating them. This CDR3 is CASSFSPSEQYF. The DNA for the CDR3 is TGTGCCAGCAGCTTCTCCCCCAGCGAGCAGTACTTC. The full variable domain, with the rest looked up from reference TRBV7-9 and TRBJ2-7, is DTGVSQNPRHKITKRGQNVTFRCDPISEHNRLYWYRQTLGQGPEFLTYFQNEAQLEKSRLLSDRFSAERPKGSFSTLEIQRTEQGDSAMYLCASSFSPSEQYFGPGTRLTVT.

The chain employs TRBV27 and TRBJ1-2; D remains ambiguous. CDR1 is MNHEY and CDR2 is SMNVEV in the germline V gene (reference sequence). The V gene lost 6 bases and the J gene lost 2 bases, with 13 bases spanning the gap. The CDR3 is made up of 14 amino acids. Here the CDR3 reads CASRPWQANYGYTF. The CDR3 DNA follows: TGTGCCAGCAGGCCCTGGCAGGCGAACTATGGCTACACCTTC.

This clone was detected once. J is TRBJ2-4 and V is TRBV27; D gene unclear. Germline V lookup: CDR1 MNHEY, CDR2 SMNVEV (reference sequence). The CDR3 is 17 residues long. Deletions cut 0 bases from V and 1 base from J, with 13 bases between. The CDR3 is CASSLSAGSVAKNIQYF. CDR3 bases: TGTGCCAGCAGTTTATCGGCCGGGTCGGTGGCCAAAAACATTCAGTACTTC.

V gene TRBV6-5 combines with J gene TRBJ1-4, with D possibly TRBD1 on 5 matching bases. The CDR3 consists of 15 residues. Germline V gene sequence: CDR1 MNHEY, CDR2 SVGAGI. The V end was cut by 5 bases, the J end by 0 bases, with 10 bases between. CDR3 in amino acids: CASSTSGSTNEKLFF. The CDR3 DNA follows: TGTGCCAGCAGTACCTCAGGGTCAACTAATGAAAAACTGTTTTTT.

This clone was observed once. The rearrangement links TRBV18 to TRBJ1-1; 7 bases map to TRBD1. This CDR3 has 13 amino acids. Germline CDR1 reads KGHSH; CDR2 reads LQKENI. J was trimmed by 4 bases and V by 5 bases; bases with no gene match: 4. CDR3 amino acids: CASSETGSTEAFF. The CDR3 region has the DNA TGTGCCAGCTCAGAGACAGGGTCCACTGAAGCTTTCTTT.

The chain employs TRBV19 and TRBJ2-5; no definite D call. The germline V gene encodes CDR1 LNHDA and CDR2 SQIVND (reference sequence). This CDR3 is built from 15 residues. The ends were cut back, 0 bases at V and 4 bases at J, with 12 bases in the middle. In DNA form, the CDR3 reads TGTGCCAGTAGTATAGATCCCGGGTTGGGAGAGACCCAGTACTTC. As protein: CASSIDPGLGETQYF.

This clone has a handful of counts. This chain's CDR3 is CASSGRGRVKNTEAFF. CDR3 nucleotide sequence: TGCGCCAGCAGCGGGAGGGGGAGGGTGAAAAACACTGAAGCTTTCTTT. V and J are TRBV5-1 and TRBJ1-1; the D gene is possibly TRBD1 (6 bases). The germline CDR1 and CDR2 sequences are SGHRS and YFSETQ. The CDR3 is 16 amino acids. Trimming left V 4 bases short and J 2 bases short, with 18 bases between.

This chain links TRBV4-3 with TRBJ2-1; 11 bases map to TRBD2. The CDR3 consists of 16 residues. Losses at the gene ends were 2 bases for V and 4 bases for J; bases not matched to a gene: 4. Germline CDR1 and CDR2: LGHNA and YSLEER. The CDR3 spells CASSQSLAGAYNEQFF. Written as DNA, the CDR3 is TGCGCCAGCAGCCAATCACTAGCGGGAGCTTACAATGAGCAGTTCTTC.

The V and J genes are TRBV5-4 and TRBJ2-5, with D perhaps matching TRBD2 (5 bases). Trimming removed 1 base from V and 4 bases from J, with 11 bases in between. Looked up from germline, CDR1 is SGHNT and CDR2 is YYREEE (reference sequence). The CDR3 spans 14 residues. The CDR3 DNA sequence: TGTGCCAGCAGCTTGATCGGGGATTTAGAGACCCAGTACTTC. Its translation is CASSLIGDLETQYF. Variable domain in full (rest from reference TRBV5-4 and TRBJ2-5): ETGVTQSPTHLIKTRGQQVTLRCSSQSGHNTVSWYQQALGQGPQFIFQYYREEENGRGNFPPRFSGLQFPNYSSELNVNALELDDSALYLCASSLIGDLETQYFGPGTRLLVL.

The gene calls are TRBV7-3 and TRBJ1-2, with 10 bases that match TRBD1. Germline V gives CDR1 SGHTA, CDR2 FQGTGA. After removal of 3 bases from V and 2 bases from J, the junction contained 0 bases not matched to a gene. This CDR3 is built from 14 residues. Here the CDR3 reads CASSLTGGNYGYTF. The CDR3, as DNA: TGTGCCAGCAGCTTGACAGGGGGCAACTATGGCTACACCTTC.

The chain is built from TRBV6-5 and TRBJ2-7; D is perhaps TRBD2 (7 bases). This CDR3 comprises 15 residues. Germline CDR1 is MNHEY and CDR2 is SVGAGI. V shed 6 bases and J shed 6 bases, with 21 bases lying between them. Written as DNA, the CDR3 is TGTGCCAGCAGCCTAATGGGGGAGGGGGTACTCGAGCAGTACTTC. It encodes CASSLMGEGVLEQYF.

The rearrangement joins TRBV18 to TRBJ2-2; D is perhaps TRBD1 (6 bases). Trimming stripped 3 bases from V and 3 bases from J, with 14 bases between. CDR1 KGHSH and CDR2 LQKENI come from the germline V gene. This CDR3 region has 16 residues. CDR3 DNA sequence: TGTGCCAGCTCACCCCTCTGGACAGACGACACCGGGGAGCTGTTTTTT. The encoded protein is CASSPLWTDDTGELFF.

V and J are TRBV5-1 and TRBJ2-1, with 10 bases fitting TRBD1. The CDR3 has 16 amino acids. The germline CDR1 and CDR2 sequences are SGHRS and YFSETQ. J was trimmed by 8 bases and V by 2 bases; bases with no gene match: 10. The CDR3 loop reads CASSFSRDRGPDEQFF. The CDR3 coding sequence is TGCGCCAGCAGCTTTAGTAGGGACAGGGGCCCCGATGAGCAGTTCTTC.

CDR3 sequence: CASSLGAGIEAFF. CDR3 DNA: TGTGCCAGCAGCTTAGGGGCAGGGATTGAAGCTTTCTTT. The chain joins TRBV7-9 to TRBJ1-1; D possibly corresponds to TRBD1 (5 bases). The CDR3 is 13 amino acids. Germline lookup yields CDR1 SEHNR and CDR2 FQNEAQ (reference sequence). V was shortened by 1 base and J by 7 bases, with 10 bases between the two germline ends.

This clone appeared a few times. The chain uses TRBV6-2 or TRBV6-3 and TRBJ2-1, with 10 bases matching TRBD2. Per germline, CDR1 MNHEY and CDR2 SVGEGT. This CDR3 region has 15 residues. After removal of 5 bases from V and 7 bases from J, the junction contained 8 bases not matched to a gene. As DNA, the CDR3 is TGTGCCAGCAGTCGCACAGGACTAGCGGCAAATGAGCAGTTCTTC. Amino acid sequence: CASSRTGLAANEQFF.

The chain is built from TRBV24-1 and TRBJ2-3; D might be TRBD1 (6 bases). The CDR3 has 14 residues. V was pared by 9 bases and J by 4 bases, with 16 bases between. Germline V CDR1 and CDR2: KGHDR, SFDVKD. The CDR3 DNA is TGTGCCACCTCCCCGTCAGGGGCGGCAGATACGCAGTATTTT. Translated, it gives CATSPSGAADTQYF.

V usage is TRBV15 and J usage is TRBJ1-2; TRBD1 is a possible D gene (5 bases). Germline-derived CDR1 and CDR2 are LNHNV and YYDKDF (reference sequence). The CDR3 covers 17 residues. V was pared by 0 bases and J by 4 bases, with 18 bases between. CDR3 loop: CATSRDRPGLALYGYTF. CDR3 bases: TGTGCCACCAGCAGAGATCGACCAGGGCTCGCCCTCTATGGCTACACCTTC.

The chain is built from TRBV7-9 and TRBJ1-2; 8 nucleotides align to TRBD1. Unmatched junction bases numbered 9, after V lost 2 bases and J lost 7 bases. The CDR3 extends over 15 amino acids. Germline CDR1 is SEHNR and CDR2 is FQNEAQ (reference sequence). The CDR3 DNA follows: TGTGCCAGCAGCTTAACAGGGGGATCACGAGGTGGCTACACCTTC. The encoded protein is CASSLTGGSRGGYTF.

The rearrangement joins TRBV3-1 (or the pseudogene TRBV3-2) to TRBJ2-7, with TRBD2 matching over 9 bases. There are 16 residues in the CDR3. CDR1 LGHDT and CDR2 YNNKEL come from the germline V gene (reference sequence). J was trimmed by 1 base and V by 4 bases; bases with no gene match: 8. CDR3 nucleotides: TGTGCCAGCAGCCCATATGCTAGCGGGACGTCCTACGAGCAGTACTTC. It codes for CASSPYASGTSYEQYF.

CDR3 sequence: CASSFKSLSGANVLTF. The DNA of the CDR3 is TGTGCCAGCAGCTTTAAGAGCCTCTCTGGGGCCAACGTCCTGACTTTC. The chain is built from TRBV7-2 and TRBJ2-6; D ambiguous. Germline V CDR1 and CDR2: SGHTA, FQGNSA. Trimming removed 3 bases from V and 0 bases from J, with 9 bases in between. The CDR3 has 16 residues.

The V and J genes are TRBV6-5 and TRBJ1-4, with TRBD1 as a possible D gene (6 bases). V lost 4 bases to trimming and J lost 2 bases, with 14 bases between them. This CDR3 has 16 amino acids. CDR1 and CDR2 (germline): MNHEY, SVGAGI. The CDR3 is CASSSIPGHTNEKLFF. The CDR3 coding sequence is TGTGCCAGCAGTTCGATTCCGGGACATACTAATGAAAAACTGTTTTTT.

V and J are TRBV24-1 and TRBJ2-3, with D possibly TRBD2 on 6 matching bases. The germline CDR1 and CDR2 sequences are KGHDR and SFDVKD. The CDR3 spans 12 residues. V lost 4 bases to trimming and J lost 8 bases, with 9 bases between them. CDR3 nucleotides: TGTGCCACCAGTGAGGGGGGAAGTACGCAGTATTTT. It encodes CATSEGGSTQYF.